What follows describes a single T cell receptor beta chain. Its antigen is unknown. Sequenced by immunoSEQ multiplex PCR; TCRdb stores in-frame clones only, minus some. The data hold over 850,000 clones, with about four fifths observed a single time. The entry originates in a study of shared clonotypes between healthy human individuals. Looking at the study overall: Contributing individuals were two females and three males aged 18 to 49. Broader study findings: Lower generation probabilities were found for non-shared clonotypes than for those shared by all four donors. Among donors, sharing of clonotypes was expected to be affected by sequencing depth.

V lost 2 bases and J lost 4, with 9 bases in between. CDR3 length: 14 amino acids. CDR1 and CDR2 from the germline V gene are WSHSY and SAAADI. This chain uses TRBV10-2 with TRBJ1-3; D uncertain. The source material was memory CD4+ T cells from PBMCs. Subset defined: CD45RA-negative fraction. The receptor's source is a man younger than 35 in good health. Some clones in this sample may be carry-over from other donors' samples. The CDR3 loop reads CASSERARGNTIYF. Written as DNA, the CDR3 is TGCGCCAGCAGTGAGAGGGCGCGGGGAAACACCATATATTTT.